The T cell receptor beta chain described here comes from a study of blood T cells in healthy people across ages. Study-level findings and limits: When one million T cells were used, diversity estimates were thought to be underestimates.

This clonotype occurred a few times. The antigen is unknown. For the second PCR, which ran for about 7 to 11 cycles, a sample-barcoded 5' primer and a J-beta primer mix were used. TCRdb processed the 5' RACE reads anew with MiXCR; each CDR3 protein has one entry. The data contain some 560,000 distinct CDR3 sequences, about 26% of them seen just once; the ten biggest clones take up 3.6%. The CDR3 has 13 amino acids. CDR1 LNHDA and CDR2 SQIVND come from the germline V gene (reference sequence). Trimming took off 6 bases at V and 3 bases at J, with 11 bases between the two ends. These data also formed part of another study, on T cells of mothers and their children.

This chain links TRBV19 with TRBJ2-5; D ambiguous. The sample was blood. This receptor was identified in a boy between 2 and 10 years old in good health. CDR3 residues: CASRRLGKETQYF. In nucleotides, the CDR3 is TGTGCCAGTAGGAGACTGGGCAAAGAGACCCAGTACTTC.